Described below is a single T cell receptor beta chain sequence and its context. This CDR3 has 15 amino acids. In germline, CDR1 is MDHEN, CDR2 SYDVKM. Trimming left V 5 bases short and J 2 bases short, with 10 bases between. This sample was taken from a study of blood T cell repertoires in COVID-19. The wider study: Samples representing acute and convalescent COVID-19 were sourced from the United States, Italy and Spain. PBMCs, B-cell-depleted T cells, or T cells were the source of the cDNA or gDNA that made up the material.

Assay: immunoSEQ multiplex PCR; the TCRdb copy retains only in-frame clones and omits some. The data contain 110,000 or so clones, 65% to 85% of them singletons. The origin of this receptor is a man over 45 with acute or convalescent COVID-19. This chain uses TRBV28 with TRBJ1-6, with D possibly TRBD1 on 5 matching bases. The specimen sequenced was peripheral blood. The CDR3 region has the DNA TGTGCCAGCAGTAGCAGGGTCACCTATAATTCACCCCTCCACTTT. It is translated as CASSSRVTYNSPLHF.